The clone carrying this T cell receptor beta chain was detected once. CDR1 and CDR2 from the germline V gene are KGHSH and LQKENI. Trimming shortened V by 0 bases and J by 2 bases, and 14 bases separated the two germline ends. CDR3 size: 17 residues. This sample is part of a study of shared clonotypes between healthy human individuals. The data were produced by immunoSEQ multiplex PCR, yet TCRdb's version contains in-frame clones alone and is incomplete. The table lists 500,000 to 550,000 clones, around 96% of them singletons. This TCR was recovered from a woman under 40 in good health. Sequenced: naive CD4+ T cells sorted from blood. Specified subset: CD45RA+ positively selected. This rearrangement joins TRBV18 to TRBJ2-1, with unresolved D. This CDR3 reads CASSPPRPLGTYNEQFF. For the CDR3, the DNA is TGTGCCAGCTCACCACCGCGTCCGCTAGGGACCTACAATGAGCAGTTCTTC.